This T cell receptor (beta chain) is from a study of OX40 agonist ivuxolimab in advanced cancers. Overall study findings and caveats: CD4+ and CD8+ blood T cells expanded clonally by week 6 at 0.1 to 3.0 mg/kg. Among some nonresponders, normalized T-cell clonal expansion was also low.

The assay was immunoSEQ multiplex PCR, and TCRdb's table has in-frame clones only and misses some. The data contain 70,000 or so clones, roughly 90% of them singletons. The CDR3 consists of 14 residues. Trimming took 5 bases from V and 14 from J; bases not matched to a gene: 10. Germline CDR1 is SGHAT and CDR2 is FQNNGV. Note on this clone: Its target is not known.

The chain couples TRBV11-2 to TRBJ1-6; the match to TRBD1 covers 9 bases. This receptor was identified in an adult with an advanced solid tumor such as melanoma, head and neck, liver or kidney cancer. The input for sequencing was CD4+ or CD8+ T cells sorted from blood, taken in a trial of the OX40 agonist ivuxolimab. The CDR3 sequence: CASSVRTGERSLHF. The CDR3 DNA reads as TGTGCCAGCAGCGTCCGGACAGGGGAAAGGTCCCTCCACTTT. Using reference TRBV11-2 and TRBJ1-6 for the parts outside the CDR3, the full variable domain is EAGVAQSPRYKIIEKRQSVAFWCNPISGHATLYWYQQILGQGPKLLIQFQNNGVVDDSQLPKDRFSAERLKGVDSTLKIQPAKLEDSAVYLCASSVRTGERSLHFGNGTRLTVT.